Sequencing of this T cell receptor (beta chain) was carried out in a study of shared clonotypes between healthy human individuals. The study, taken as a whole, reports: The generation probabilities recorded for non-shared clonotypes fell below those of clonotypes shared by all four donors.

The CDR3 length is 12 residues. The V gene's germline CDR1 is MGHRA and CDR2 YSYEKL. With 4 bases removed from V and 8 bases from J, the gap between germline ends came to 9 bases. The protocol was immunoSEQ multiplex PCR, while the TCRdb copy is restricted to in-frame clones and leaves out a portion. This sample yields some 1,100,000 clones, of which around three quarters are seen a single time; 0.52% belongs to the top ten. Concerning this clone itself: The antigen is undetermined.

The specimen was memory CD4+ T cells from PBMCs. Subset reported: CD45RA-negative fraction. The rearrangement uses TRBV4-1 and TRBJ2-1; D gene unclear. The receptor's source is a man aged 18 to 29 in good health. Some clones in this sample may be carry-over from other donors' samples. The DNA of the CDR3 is TGCGCCAGCAGCCCCGCTGGACATGAGCAGTTCTTC. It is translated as CASSPAGHEQFF.